This T cell receptor (beta chain) derives from a study of CD8 T cells in Susac syndrome. RNA was extracted with the RNeasy kit, and a quantity of roughly 0.5 to 1 ug was reverse transcribed using random hexamers. TCRdb reprocessed the immunoSEQ multiplex PCR reads via MiXCR and lists one record per CDR3 protein. The sample has 100,000 to 150,000 distinct CDR3 sequences, around 94% seen once. From blood CD8+ and CD4+ T cells, TCR beta sequences were generated. The patients with Susac syndrome were individuals who fulfilled the recently defined diagnostic criteria for disease that was either definite or probable. Study-wide findings and caveats: The study conceded that its TCR sequencing and HLA analysis involved relatively few individuals. It was in TEMRA cells and active patients that Susac CD8+ clonal expansion peaked.

V lost 0 bases to trimming and J lost 7 bases, with 18 bases between them. Germline CDR1 is DFQATT and CDR2 is SNEGSKA (reference sequence). The CDR3 covers 15 residues. Points on this clonotype: What it binds is not known.

This chain uses TRBV20-1 with TRBJ1-2; no firm D call. The sequence was obtained from a human donor with Susac syndrome. Sequencing was done on a sample of CD8+ T cells from PBMCs. The CDR3: CSARDFSTKMGGYTF. For the CDR3, the DNA is TGCAGTGCTAGAGATTTCTCAACAAAGATGGGTGGCTACACCTTC.